These 29 T cell receptor beta chains originate from one sample sequenced in a study of regulatory T cells in long-lasting Graves disease. The time point here: persistent/refractory GD, antithyroid drugs over 5 years with positive TRAb. RNA extracted from PBMCs served as the sequencing template. The TCR beta library used iRepertoire HTBI primers with Arm-PCR amplification of CDR3. MiXCR, run by TCRdb on the multiplex PCR reads, gives a single entry per CDR3 protein. The profile shows over 250,000 distinct CDR3 sequences, approximately 20% of them singletons. The sequencing here drew on peripheral blood mononuclear cells (PBMCs), taken when the disease was refractory, from a patient treated with antithyroid drugs. The origin of the receptors is a female donor with Graves disease.

This clonotype was found a few times. The chain is built from TRBV29-1 and TRBJ2-5, with D possibly matching TRBD2 (6 bases). The germline V gene encodes CDR1 SQVTM and CDR2 ANQGSEA. This CDR3 is built from 11 residues. Trimming removed 7 bases at V and 4 bases at J, with 10 bases between. CDR3 coding DNA: TGCAGCGACCGGGAGCCAGAGACCCAGTACTTC. It encodes CSDREPETQYF. Full variable domain (missing parts from reference TRBV29-1 and TRBJ2-5): SAVISQKPSRDICQRGTSLTIQCQVDSQVTMMFWYRQQPGQSLTLIATANQGSEATYESGFVIDKFPISRPNLTFSTLTVSNMSPEDSSIYLCSDREPETQYFGPGTRLLVL.

This clonotype was seen a few times. The rearrangement uses TRBV5-1 and TRBJ2-1; 8 nucleotides match TRBD2. V lost 5 bases to trimming and J lost 4 bases; unmatched junction nucleotides: 2. The CDR3 extends over 13 amino acids. The germline V gene encodes CDR1 SGHRS and CDR2 YFSETQ. This CDR3 reads CASRTSEYNEQFF. DNA for the CDR3: TGCGCCAGCAGGACTAGCGAATACAATGAGCAGTTCTTC.

The rearrangement joins TRBV24-1 to TRBJ2-1; D is unresolved. V lost 1 base and J 6 bases, leaving 9 bases between the germline ends. The CDR3 is 14 amino acids. The germline gives CDR1 KGHDR, CDR2 SFDVKD. This CDR3 is CATSDLSHFNEQFF. CDR3 coding DNA: TGTGCCACCAGTGATTTATCCCACTTCAATGAGCAGTTCTTC.

This clonotype was seen repeatedly, ten times or more. The V gene is TRBV28, the J gene TRBJ2-7, with 7 bases aligning to TRBD1. The length of the CDR3 is 13 residues. Trimming at V came to 3 bases and at J to 5 bases, leaving 4 bases not matched to a gene. Germline CDR1 is MDHEN and CDR2 is SYDVKM. CDR3 DNA sequence: TGTGCCAGCAGTTTTACAGGGGTCGACGAGCAGTACTTC. It is translated as CASSFTGVDEQYF.

Many counts were recorded for this clonotype. The chain recombines TRBV28 with TRBJ2-7, with TRBD2 matching 14 bases. Germline-derived CDR1 and CDR2 are MDHEN and SYDVKM. The CDR3 is 14 residues long. The trim removed 8 bases at V and 6 bases at J, leaving 6 bases unmatched. Written as DNA, the CDR3 is TGTGCCAGCCGGGGACTAGCGGGAGATAGCGAGCAGTACTTC. Its protein is CASRGLAGDSEQYF.

This clonotype was found many times. The rearrangement links TRBV2 to TRBJ2-2, with no clear D. In germline, CDR1 is SNHLY, CDR2 FYNNEI. The CDR3 loop spans 12 amino acids. V was clipped by 10 bases and J by 4 bases, with 10 bases between them. The CDR3 is CATVPLTGELFF. DNA of the CDR3: TGTGCCACCGTGCCCCTCACCGGGGAGCTGTTTTTT. Full variable domain (remainder filled in from reference TRBV2 and TRBJ2-2): EPEVTQTPSHQVTQMGQEVILRCVPISNHLYFYWYRQILGQKVEFLVSFYNNEISEKSEIFDDQFSVERPDGSNFTLKIRSTKLEDSAMYFCATVPLTGELFFGEGSRLTVL.

Notes on this clonotype: A much larger clone lies one base from this, so it may be a read error. V and J are TRBV28 and TRBJ1-4, with 10 bases that match TRBD1. V trimming: 5 bases; J trimming: 9 bases; junction bases outside the gene matches: 6. The V gene's germline CDR1 is MDHEN and CDR2 SYDVKM. This CDR3 comprises 14 residues. The CDR3 nucleotides read TGTGCCAGCAGTGAGACAGGGGGCATTCAAAAACTGTTTTTT. Translated, it gives CASSETGGIQKLFF. The variable domain in full, with the rest retrieved from reference TRBV28 and TRBJ1-4, is DVKVTQSSRYLVKRTGEKVFLECVQDMDHENMFWYRQDPGLGLRLIYFSYDVKMKEKGDIPEGYSVSREKKERFSLILESASTNQTSMYLCASSETGGIQKLFFGSGTQLSVL.

Note on this clonotype: With a much larger clone just one base away, this may be a read error. V usage is TRBV6-1 and J usage is TRBJ1-2; the D gene is possibly TRBD1 (5 bases). Germline-derived CDR1 and CDR2 are MNHNS and SASEGT. The CDR3 is 14 residues long. V was pared by 6 bases and J by 5 bases, with 16 bases between. The CDR3 reads CASRGTGPAYGYTF. DNA for the CDR3: TGTGCCAGCAGAGGGACCGGCCCCGCTTATGGCTACACCTTC.

About this clonotype: Since a far larger clone is one base different, this is likely a read error. The missing conserved phenylalanine or tryptophan at the end of this CDR3 makes a read error likely. J is TRBJ2-5 and V is TRBV7-9; D is unclear. Judging by the DNA end, TRBJ2-7 fits better; the J call may be wrong. CDR1 and CDR2 from the germline V gene are SEHNR and FQNEAQ (reference sequence). CDR3 length equals 14 residues. As DNA, the CDR3 is TGTGCCAGCAGCTTAGGGAGCGATTTTGACGAGCAGTACCTC. Protein: CASSLGSDFDEQYL.

This clonotype was detected many times. This sequence joins TRBV28 and TRBJ1-2; possible D gene TRBD1, 5 bases. Germline V gene sequence: CDR1 MDHEN, CDR2 SYDVKM. V was cut by 6 bases and J by 4 bases, with 15 bases left in between. CDR3 length: 14 amino acids. The DNA of the CDR3 is TGTGCCAGCAGGATCGGTCAGGACATCTATGGCTACACCTTC. Encoded protein: CASRIGQDIYGYTF.

This clonotype was detected many times. The CDR3 loop is CASSLAINTEAFF. In nucleotides, the CDR3 is TGTGCCAGCAGCTTAGCTATTAACACTGAAGCTTTCTTT. The chain is built from TRBV11-2 and TRBJ1-1; no clear D. Germline values: CDR1 SGHAT, CDR2 FQNNGV. The CDR3 runs to 13 residues. V dropped 1 base and J dropped 2 bases, with 5 bases sitting between them.

About this clonotype itself: The conserved final phenylalanine or tryptophan is absent from the CDR3, which likely points to a read error. The chain uses TRBV5-1 and TRBJ2-3; TRBD1 might be the D (6 bases). The length of the CDR3 is 15 residues. The germline gives CDR1 SGHRS, CDR2 YFSETQ. V gave up 0 bases and J gave up 2 bases, with 10 bases separating them. As DNA, the CDR3 is TGCGCCAGCAGCTTGGAAGGACAGACCACAGATACGCAGTATCTT. Its protein product is CASSLEGQTTDTQYL.

Points on this clonotype: This CDR3 fails to terminate in the conserved phenylalanine or tryptophan, so it likely reflects a read error. The chain joins TRBV29-1 to TRBJ1-1; tentatively, D is TRBD1 (6 bases). The CDR3 has 12 amino acids. V was cut by 5 bases and J by 7 bases, with 14 bases left in between. Germline CDR1 and CDR2: SQVTM and ANQGSEA. The CDR3 reads CSVRGPDLEAFL. Here the CDR3 DNA reads TGCAGCGTTCGGGGGCCGGACCTTGAAGCTTTCCTT.

The chain joins TRBV27 to TRBJ2-2, with D unclear. CDR1 MNHEY and CDR2 SMNVEV come from the germline V gene (reference sequence). This CDR3 is built from 14 residues. V was shortened by 7 bases and J by 6 bases, with 15 bases between the two germline ends. The CDR3 spells CASTRTTSAGELFF. CDR3 DNA sequence: TGTGCCAGCACCCGAACTACTTCCGCCGGGGAGCTGTTTTTT.

This clonotype has at least ten counts. Here the CDR3 reads CASSTGSGELFF. Here the CDR3 DNA reads TGTGCCAGCAGTACCGGATCCGGGGAGCTGTTTTTT. This chain connects TRBV12-3 or TRBV12-4 to TRBJ2-2; D is undetermined. V lost 5 bases to trimming and J lost 6 bases, with 7 bases between them. This CDR3 has 12 residues.

This clonotype has at least ten counts. The chain joins TRBV20-1 to TRBJ2-7; TRBD2 matches at 9 bases. Germline CDR1 is DFQATT and CDR2 is SNEGSKA (reference sequence). The CDR3 contains 14 residues. The CDR3: CSQEREEAYYEQYF. The CDR3 nucleotides are TGCAGCCAGGAGCGGGAGGAAGCGTACTACGAGCAGTACTTC.

J is TRBJ1-4 and V is TRBV4-3; D remains unclear. The V gene's germline CDR1 is LGHNA and CDR2 YSLEER. The CDR3 has 16 amino acids. V lost 4 bases, J lost 0 bases, and 12 bases lay in between. CDR3 amino acids: CASSPRVGTTNEKLFF. The DNA for the CDR3 is TGCGCCAGCAGCCCCCGGGTGGGGACAACTAATGAAAAACTGTTTTTT.

In its sample, this clonotype was seen many times. This chain's CDR3 is CASSRDTTNYGYTF. In DNA form, the CDR3 reads TGCGCCAGCTCCCGGGACACCACTAACTATGGCTACACCTTC. This chain links TRBV10-2 with TRBJ1-2, with a weak D call TRBD1 (6 bases). The CDR3 length is 14 residues. Germline V lookup: CDR1 WSHSY, CDR2 SAAADI. V lost 8 bases, J lost 0 bases, and 13 bases lay in between.

The chain uses TRBV6-1 and TRBJ2-3; TRBD2 aligns across 12 bases. J gave up 2 bases and V 4 bases, and 1 base lay outside the gene matches. The CDR3 runs to 15 residues. Germline V lookup: CDR1 MNHNS, CDR2 SASEGT. The CDR3 is CASSGLAGDTDTQYF. CDR3 bases: TGTGCCAGCAGTGGACTAGCGGGGGACACAGATACGCAGTATTTT.

This clonotype was counted ten times or more. V usage is TRBV10-3 and J usage is TRBJ2-5; 14 nucleotides align to TRBD2. The CDR3 has 18 residues. Looked up from germline, CDR1 is ENHRY and CDR2 is SYGVKD. V shed 3 bases, J shed 5 bases, and the junction held 11 bases outside the gene matches. In DNA form, the CDR3 reads TGTGCCATCAGTGATATGGGACTAGCGGGAGTGATCTGGGAGACCCAGTACTTC. Residues: CAISDMGLAGVIWETQYF.

The V and J genes are TRBV7-9 and TRBJ2-5; 8 nucleotides align to TRBD2. Germline V gene sequence: CDR1 SEHNR, CDR2 FQNEAQ (reference sequence). V lost 5 bases and J lost 4; bases outside the gene matches: 12. The CDR3 has 16 amino acids. The CDR3 loop is CASSPRERERGETQYF. The CDR3 nucleotides are TGTGCCAGCAGCCCTCGGGAGCGGGAGAGGGGAGAGACCCAGTACTTC. Looking up the rest from reference TRBV7-9 and TRBJ2-5 gives the full variable domain: DTGVSQNPRHKITKRGQNVTFRCDPISEHNRLYWYRQTLGQGPEFLTYFQNEAQLEKSRLLSDRFSAERPKGSFSTLEIQRTEQGDSAMYLCASSPRERERGETQYFGPGTRLLVL.

In this sample, this clonotype turned up a few times. The chain links TRBV28 to TRBJ2-2, with TRBD2 matching 8 bases. Germline loops: CDR1 MDHEN, CDR2 SYDVKM. V lost 5 bases, J lost 3 bases, and 5 bases stayed unmatched. The CDR3 loop spans 15 amino acids. CDR3 coding DNA: TGTGCCAGCAGTCCCCCGGGGGGGGACACCGGGGAGCTGTTTTTT. Translating it yields CASSPPGGDTGELFF.

This clonotype was recorded many times. The gene calls are TRBV28 and TRBJ1-1; unclear D gene. Germline lookup yields CDR1 MDHEN and CDR2 SYDVKM. V gave up 3 bases and J gave up 1 base, with 12 bases separating them. This CDR3 comprises 15 residues. CDR3 nucleotides: TGTGCCAGCAGTTTTAGACCTTTGCGGAACACTGAAGCTTTCTTT. Translation: CASSFRPLRNTEAFF. The variable domain in full, completed from reference TRBV28 and TRBJ1-1, reads DVKVTQSSRYLVKRTGEKVFLECVQDMDHENMFWYRQDPGLGLRLIYFSYDVKMKEKGDIPEGYSVSREKKERFSLILESASTNQTSMYLCASSFRPLRNTEAFFGQGTRLTVV.

This chain uses TRBV4-1 with TRBJ1-1; 7 bases are shared with TRBD1. With V trimmed by 5 bases and J by 8 bases, 8 bases remained unmatched. This CDR3 has 13 amino acids. In germline, CDR1 is MGHRA, CDR2 YSYEKL. CDR3 in amino acids: CASSSNRGREAFF. Written as DNA, the CDR3 is TGCGCCAGCAGCTCTAACAGGGGCCGGGAAGCTTTCTTT.

There are many counts of this clonotype. The CDR3 bases are TGTGCCAGCAGTCTTGGGCACGGGATCACAGATACGCAGTATTTT. Translation: CASSLGHGITDTQYF. This chain connects TRBV7-2 to TRBJ2-3; weak D call: TRBD2 (5 bases). Deletions cut 6 bases from V and 2 bases from J, with 15 bases between. The CDR3 has 15 amino acids. CDR1 SGHTA and CDR2 FQGNSA come from the germline V gene.

This clonotype was recorded at least ten times. The rearrangement uses TRBV2 and TRBJ2-7; D gene ambiguous. V was cut by 7 bases and J by 0 bases, with 16 bases left in between. The germline V gene encodes CDR1 SNHLY and CDR2 FYNNEI. There are 15 residues in the CDR3. The DNA of the CDR3 is TGTGCCAGCAACACGAACAGCGACCGCTCCTACGAGCAGTACTTC. The encoded protein is CASNTNSDRSYEQYF.

The J gene is TRBJ2-1, the V gene TRBV19, with TRBD2 as a possible D gene (5 bases). The CDR3 sequence is 16 residues long. Germline V gene lookup returns CDR1 LNHDA and CDR2 SQIVND (reference sequence). The germline V and J ends were trimmed by 4 bases and 6 bases, with 19 bases remaining between them. The CDR3 DNA is TGTGCCAGTAGTAGCCTTCTAGCACCTCCCGGCAATGAGCAGTTCTTC. Its translation is CASSSLLAPPGNEQFF.

This clonotype was observed many times. The chain has TRBV2 and TRBJ1-2; 8 positions match TRBD1. The germline CDR1 and CDR2 sequences are SNHLY and FYNNEI. The J segment lost 5 bases and the V segment lost 5 bases, leaving 7 bases of the junction unmatched. CDR3 size: 14 residues. The CDR3 sequence: CASSYRGTGYGYTF. DNA of the CDR3: TGTGCCAGCAGTTACAGGGGGACGGGGTATGGCTACACCTTC.

This clonotype was observed a handful of times. The chain is built from TRBV5-1 and TRBJ2-5; tentative D call: TRBD2 (7 bases). The germline gives CDR1 SGHRS, CDR2 YFSETQ. V was shortened by 3 bases and J by 5 bases, with 17 bases between the two germline ends. The CDR3 spans 15 residues. The CDR3 loop reads CASSYRGGSTETQYF. CDR3 sequence (DNA): TGCGCCAGCAGCTATAGGGGGGGGAGTACGGAGACCCAGTACTTC.